This T cell receptor (beta chain) was observed in a study of blood T cell repertoires in COVID-19. In the study overall: COVID-19 samples, acute and convalescent, were from the United States, Italy and Spain. T cells, B-cell-depleted T cells, or PBMCs supplied cDNA or gDNA.

The CDR3 runs 13 residues. Germline CDR1 reads KGHSH; CDR2 reads LQKENI. Unmatched junction bases numbered 0, after V lost 5 bases and J lost 7 bases. Here immunoSEQ multiplex PCR was the method, and the copy in TCRdb shows in-frame clones only, minus some. The profile shows around 470,000 clones, around 91% of them singletons. Participants reported their clinical history, and cohort assignment relied on those reports. The chain couples TRBV18 to TRBJ1-6; 9 bases are a match to TRBD1. The sequencing sample was made of PBMCs or T cells enriched from blood (not recorded which). The sequence was obtained from a man between 18 and 29 years old who had recovered from COVID-19. Written as DNA, the CDR3 is TGTGCCAGCTCAGGGACAGGGAATTCACCCCTCCACTTT. It is translated as CASSGTGNSPLHF.